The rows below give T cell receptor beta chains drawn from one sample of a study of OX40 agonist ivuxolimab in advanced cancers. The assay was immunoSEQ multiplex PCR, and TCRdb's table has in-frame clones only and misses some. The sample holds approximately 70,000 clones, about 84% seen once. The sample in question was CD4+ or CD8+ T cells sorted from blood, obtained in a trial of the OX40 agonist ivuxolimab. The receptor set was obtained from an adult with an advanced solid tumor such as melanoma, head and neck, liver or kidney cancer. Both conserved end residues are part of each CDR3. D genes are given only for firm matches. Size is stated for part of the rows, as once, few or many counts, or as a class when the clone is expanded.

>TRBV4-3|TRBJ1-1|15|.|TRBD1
TGCGCCAGCAGCCTTTGGCATACAGGGGGCACTGAAGCTTTCTTT
CASSLWHTGGTEAFF
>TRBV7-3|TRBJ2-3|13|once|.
TGTGCCAGCAGCTTAAGTAGGGCAGATACGCAGTATTTT
CASSLSRADTQYF
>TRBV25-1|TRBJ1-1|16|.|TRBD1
TGTGCCAGCAGTGAACCGGGGACAGGGTCTAGAACTGAAGCTTTCTTT
CASSEPGTGSRTEAFF
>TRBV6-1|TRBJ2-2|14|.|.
TGTGCCAGCAGTATCGCAAGGAACACCGGGGAGCTGTTTTTT
CASSIARNTGELFF
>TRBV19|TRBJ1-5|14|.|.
TGTGCCAGTGGGGGGGTTCAGAGCAATCAGCCCCAGCATTTT
CASGGVQSNQPQHF
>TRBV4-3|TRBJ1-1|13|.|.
TGCGCCAGCAGCCAAGAAGGGGCCACTGAAGCTTTCTTT
CASSQEGATEAFF
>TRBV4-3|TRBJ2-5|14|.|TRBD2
TGCGCCAGCAGCCAAGACCCGGGGGGGCGGGAGCAGTACTTC
CASSQDPGGREQYF
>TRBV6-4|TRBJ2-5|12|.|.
TGTGCCAGCAGTGACGCTGGGGGGACCCAGTACTTC
CASSDAGGTQYF
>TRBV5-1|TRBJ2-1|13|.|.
TGCGCCAGCAGCTGGGAGGGGGCGATCGAGCAGTTCTTC
CASSWEGAIEQFF
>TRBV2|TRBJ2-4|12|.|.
TGTGCCAGCAGTGAAGGCCCTGGCATTCAGTACTTC
CASSEGPGIQYF
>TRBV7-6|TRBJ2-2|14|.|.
TGTGCCAGCAGCTTGGAGATGGGCACCGGGGAGCTGTTTTTT
CASSLEMGTGELFF
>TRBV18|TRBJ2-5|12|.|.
TGTGCCAGCTCACCAATCAAAGAGACCCAGTACTTC
CASSPIKETQYF
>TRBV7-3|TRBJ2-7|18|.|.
TGTGCCAGCAGCTTACGGGCAGGCACCGCGCGGGGCTCCTACGAGCAGTACTTC
CASSLRAGTARGSYEQYF
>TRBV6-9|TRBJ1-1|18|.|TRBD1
TGTGCCAGCAGTTATTCGGACCGGGACAGGGGGCAAGGCACTGAAGCTTTCTTT
CASSYSDRDRGQGTEAFF
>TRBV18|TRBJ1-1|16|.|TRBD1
TGTGCCAGCTCACTCCGATATGGACAGGGGGATCCTGAAGCTTTCTTT
CASSLRYGQGDPEAFF
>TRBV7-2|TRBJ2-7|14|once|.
TGTGCCAGCAGCTTAATACCTGGAGCCTACGAGCAGTACTTC
CASSLIPGAYEQYF
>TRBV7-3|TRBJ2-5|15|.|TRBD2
TGTGCCAGCAGCCCTTCCGGGACTAGTGGGGAGACCCAGTACTTC
CASSPSGTSGETQYF
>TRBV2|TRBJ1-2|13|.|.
TGTGCCAGCAGTGTGCGGGGCGACTATGGCTACACCTTC
CASSVRGDYGYTF
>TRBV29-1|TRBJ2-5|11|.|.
TGCAGCGGAATCATCCTAGCGACCCAGTACTTC
CSGIILATQYF
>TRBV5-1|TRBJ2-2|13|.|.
TGCGCCAGCAGCTTGGGGGGCACCGGGGAGCTGTTTTTT
CASSLGGTGELFF
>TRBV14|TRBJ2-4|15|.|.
TGTGCCAGCAGCCAAGAGGGGGGAGCCAAAAACATTCAGTACTTC
CASSQEGGAKNIQYF
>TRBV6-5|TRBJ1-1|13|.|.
TGTGCCAGCAGGAAACAGGGGAACACTGAAGCTTTCTTT
CASRKQGNTEAFF
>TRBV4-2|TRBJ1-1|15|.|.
TGTGCCAGCAGCCAAGATGGGTATATGAACACTGAAGCTTTCTTT
CASSQDGYMNTEAFF
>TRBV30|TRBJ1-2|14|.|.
TGTGCCTGGAGTGTACTACATGCGGCCTATGGCTACACCTTC
CAWSVLHAAYGYTF
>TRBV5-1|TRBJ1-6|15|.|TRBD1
TGCGCCAGCAGACCCGGGGGACAGGGGGGTTCACCCCTCCACTTT
CASRPGGQGGSPLHF
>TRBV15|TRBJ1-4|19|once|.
TGTGCCACCAGCAGATACCCTCGGGGGAAGCTTGCAACTAATGAAAAACTGTTTTTT
CATSRYPRGKLATNEKLFF
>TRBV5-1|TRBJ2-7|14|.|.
TGCGCCAGCAGCTCGACAGCGGTAGGCTACGAGCAGTACTTC
CASSSTAVGYEQYF
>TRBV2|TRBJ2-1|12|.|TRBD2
TGTGCCAGCAGTGGACTAGCTCGTGAGCAGTTCTTC
CASSGLAREQFF
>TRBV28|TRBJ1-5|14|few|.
TGTGCCAGCAGTTTATGGGACGGGAATCAGCCCCAGCATTTT
CASSLWDGNQPQHF
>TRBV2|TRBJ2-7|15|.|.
TGTGCCAGCAGGGGCGGGACATCCCATTCGTACGAGCAGTACTTC
CASRGGTSHSYEQYF
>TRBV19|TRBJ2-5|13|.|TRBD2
TGTGCCAGTAGTATCCCGGGGGGAGAGACCCAGTACTTC
CASSIPGGETQYF
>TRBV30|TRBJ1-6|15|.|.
TGTGCCTGGAGGAGTTGGGTTCTTGGTAATTCACCCCTCCACTTT
CAWRSWVLGNSPLHF
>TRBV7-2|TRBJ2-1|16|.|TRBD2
TGTGCCAGCAGCTTAGCGTCTAGCGGGAGTATCTATGAGCAGTTCTTC
CASSLASSGSIYEQFF
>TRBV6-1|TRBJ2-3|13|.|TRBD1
TGTGCCACACAGGGGGGAGGTTTGGATACGCAGTATTTT
CATQGGGLDTQYF
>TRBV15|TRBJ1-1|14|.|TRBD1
TGTGCCACCAGCAGGGGCCTAGACAGGGGGGAAGCTTTCTTT
CATSRGLDRGEAFF
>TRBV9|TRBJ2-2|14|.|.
TGTGCCAGCAAGCGCGAGAGTGGGTCCGGGGAGCTGTTTTTT
CASKRESGSGELFF
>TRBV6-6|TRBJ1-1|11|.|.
TGTGCCAGCAGTTCGGAGGAGGAAGCTTTCTTT
CASSSEEEAFF
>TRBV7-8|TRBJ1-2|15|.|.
TGTGCCAGCAGCTTAGGGGGGGCGCCTAACTATGGCTACACCTTC
CASSLGGAPNYGYTF
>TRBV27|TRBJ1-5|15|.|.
TGTGCCAGCAGACCCAAACAGTATAGCAATCAGCCCCAGCATTTT
CASRPKQYSNQPQHF
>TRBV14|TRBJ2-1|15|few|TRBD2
TGTGCCAGCAGCCAGGGACTAGCGGGGATCAATGAGCAGTTCTTC
CASSQGLAGINEQFF
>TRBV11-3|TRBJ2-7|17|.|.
TGTGCCAGCAGCTTAGCCGCGGGGGCCCCAGGGCCCTACGAGCAGTACTTC
CASSLAAGAPGPYEQYF
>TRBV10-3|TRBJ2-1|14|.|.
TGTGCCATCAGTGAGTCCGGGGCCCCCCATGAGCAGTTCTTC
CAISESGAPHEQFF
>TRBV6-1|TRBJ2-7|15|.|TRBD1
TGTGCCAGCCGGGACAGGGCTCTAGCCTCCTACGAGCAGTACTTC
CASRDRALASYEQYF
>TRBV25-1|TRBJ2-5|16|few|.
TGTGCCAGCAGTGAAGCAGGGGCAGGGGAGAAAGAGACCCAGTACTTC
CASSEAGAGEKETQYF
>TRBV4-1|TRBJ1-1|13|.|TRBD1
TGCGCCAGCAGCCAGGGACAGGGTTTTGGAGCTTTCTTT
CASSQGQGFGAFF
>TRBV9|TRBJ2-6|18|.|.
TGTGCCAGCAGCTCAGGGGGAGGGTTGTCCACTGGGGCCAACGTCCTGACTTTC
CASSSGGGLSTGANVLTF
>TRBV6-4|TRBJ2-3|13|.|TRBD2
TGTGCCAGCAGTGGGATAGCGGGAGATACGCAGTATTTT
CASSGIAGDTQYF
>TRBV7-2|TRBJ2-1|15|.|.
TGTGCCAGCAGCTTTCTACAGGGCCTTTACAATGAGCAGTTCTTC
CASSFLQGLYNEQFF
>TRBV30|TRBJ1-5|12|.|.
TGTGCCTGGGGGTATAGCAATCAGCCCCAGCATTTT
CAWGYSNQPQHF
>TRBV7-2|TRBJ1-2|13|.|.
TGTGCCAGCAGCTTTCTAAGGGCGGTGGGCTACACCTTC
CASSFLRAVGYTF
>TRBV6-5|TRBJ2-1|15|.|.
TGTGCCAGCAGGAACAGGGGGGGGTCCTACAATGAGCAGTTCTTC
CASRNRGGSYNEQFF
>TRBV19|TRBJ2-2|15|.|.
TGTGCCAGTAGTAGATCCGGGATGAACACCGGGGAGCTGTTTTTT
CASSRSGMNTGELFF
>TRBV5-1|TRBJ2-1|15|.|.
TGCGCCAGCAGCTTGGGACAGAGCTCCTACAATGAGCAGTTCTTC
CASSLGQSSYNEQFF